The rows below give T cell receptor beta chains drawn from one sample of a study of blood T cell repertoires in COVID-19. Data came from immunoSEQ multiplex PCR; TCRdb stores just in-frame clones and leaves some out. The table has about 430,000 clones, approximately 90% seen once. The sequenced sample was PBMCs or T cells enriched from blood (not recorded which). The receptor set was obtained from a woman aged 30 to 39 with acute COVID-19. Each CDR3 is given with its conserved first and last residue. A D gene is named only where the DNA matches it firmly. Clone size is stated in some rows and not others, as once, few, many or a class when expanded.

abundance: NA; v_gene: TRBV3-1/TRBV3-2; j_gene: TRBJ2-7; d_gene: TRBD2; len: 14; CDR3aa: CASSILAGENEQYF; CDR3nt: TGTGCCAGCAGCATACTAGCGGGGGAGAACGAGCAGTACTTC
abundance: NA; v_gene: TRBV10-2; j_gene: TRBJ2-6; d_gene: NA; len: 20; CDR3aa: CASSVSPGPGRGTGANVLTF; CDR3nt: TGCGCCAGCAGTGTATCTCCCGGACCGGGGAGGGGGACGGGGGCCAACGTCCTGACTTTC
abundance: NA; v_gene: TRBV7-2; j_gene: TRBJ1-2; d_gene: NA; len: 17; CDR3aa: CASSLVDRRESNYGYTF; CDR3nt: TGTGCCAGCAGCTTAGTGGACAGACGAGAATCTAACTATGGCTACACCTTC
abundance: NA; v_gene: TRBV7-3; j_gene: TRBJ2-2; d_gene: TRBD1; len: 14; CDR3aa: CASSPTGVTGELFF; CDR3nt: TGTGCCAGCAGCCCCACAGGGGTCACCGGGGAGCTGTTTTTT
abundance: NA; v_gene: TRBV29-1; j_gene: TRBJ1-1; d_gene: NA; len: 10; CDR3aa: CSTSNTEAFF; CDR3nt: TGCAGCACTTCTAACACTGAAGCTTTCTTT
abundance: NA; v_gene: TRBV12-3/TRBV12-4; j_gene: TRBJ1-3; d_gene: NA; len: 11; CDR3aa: CASSQDNTIYF; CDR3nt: TGTGCCAGCAGCCAGGATAACACCATATATTTT
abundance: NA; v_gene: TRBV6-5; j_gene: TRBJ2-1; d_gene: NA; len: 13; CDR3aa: CASSYRGYNEQFF; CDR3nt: TGTGCCAGCAGTTACCGAGGGTACAATGAGCAGTTCTTC
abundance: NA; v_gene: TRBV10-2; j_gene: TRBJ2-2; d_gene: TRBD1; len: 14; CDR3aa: CASTWDRDTGELFF; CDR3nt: TGCGCCAGCACCTGGGACAGGGACACCGGGGAGCTGTTTTTT
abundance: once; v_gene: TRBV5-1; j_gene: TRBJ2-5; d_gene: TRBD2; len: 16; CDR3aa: CASSFMAGGVQETQYF; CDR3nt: TGCGCCAGCAGCTTCATGGCGGGGGGTGTACAAGAGACCCAGTACTTC
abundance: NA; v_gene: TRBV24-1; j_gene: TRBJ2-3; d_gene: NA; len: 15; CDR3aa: CATSQGGSPATAQYF; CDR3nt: TGTGCCACCAGTCAAGGCGGGTCCCCGGCCACTGCGCAGTATTTT
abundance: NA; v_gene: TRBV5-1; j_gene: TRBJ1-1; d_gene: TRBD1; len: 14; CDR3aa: CASSLDRSGTEAFF; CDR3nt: TGCGCCAGCAGCCTGGACAGGAGTGGGACTGAAGCTTTCTTT
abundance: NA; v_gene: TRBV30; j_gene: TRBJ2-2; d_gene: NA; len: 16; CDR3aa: CAWSRGNILVPGELFF; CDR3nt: TGTGCCTGGAGTAGAGGGAACATCCTCGTCCCCGGGGAGCTGTTTTTT
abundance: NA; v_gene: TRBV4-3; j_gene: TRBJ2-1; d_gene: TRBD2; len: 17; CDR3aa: CASSPHTTSGAGNEQFF; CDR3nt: TGCGCCAGCAGCCCGCACACGACTAGCGGGGCGGGCAATGAGCAGTTCTTC
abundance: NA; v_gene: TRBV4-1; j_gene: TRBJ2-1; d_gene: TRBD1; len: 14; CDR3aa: CASSRQTGNNEQFF; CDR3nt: TGCGCCAGCAGCAGACAGACAGGGAACAATGAGCAGTTCTTC
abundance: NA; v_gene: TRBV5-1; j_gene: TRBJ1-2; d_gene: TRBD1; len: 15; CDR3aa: CASSMAPGQQYGYTF; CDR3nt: TGCGCCAGCAGCATGGCTCCGGGACAGCAATATGGCTACACCTTC
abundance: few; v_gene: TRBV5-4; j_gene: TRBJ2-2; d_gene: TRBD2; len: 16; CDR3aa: CASSLALAGVAGELFF; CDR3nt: TGTGCCAGCAGCTTGGCGCTAGCGGGGGTAGCCGGGGAGCTGTTTTTT
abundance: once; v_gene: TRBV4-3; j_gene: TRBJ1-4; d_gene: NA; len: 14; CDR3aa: CASSQGRVNEKLFF; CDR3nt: TGCGCCAGCAGCCAAGGACGGGTCAATGAAAAACTGTTTTTT
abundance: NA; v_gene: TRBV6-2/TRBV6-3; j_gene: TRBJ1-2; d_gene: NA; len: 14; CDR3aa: CASSPGPGIYGYTF; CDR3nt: TGTGCCAGCAGCCCTGGACCAGGGATCTATGGCTACACCTTC
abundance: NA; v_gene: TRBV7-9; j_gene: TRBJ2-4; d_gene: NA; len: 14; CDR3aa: CASSLRDTKNIQYF; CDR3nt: TGTGCCAGCAGCCTGAGGGACACCAAAAACATTCAGTACTTC
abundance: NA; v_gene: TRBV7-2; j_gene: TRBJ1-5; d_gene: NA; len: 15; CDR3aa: CASSFGQYNNQPQHF; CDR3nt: TGTGCCAGCAGCTTTGGACAGTATAACAATCAGCCCCAGCATTTT
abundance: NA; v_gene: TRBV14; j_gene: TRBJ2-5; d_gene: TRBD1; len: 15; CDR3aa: CASSLGTGRWGTQYF; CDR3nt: TGTGCCAGCAGCCTCGGGACAGGACGGTGGGGGACCCAGTACTTC
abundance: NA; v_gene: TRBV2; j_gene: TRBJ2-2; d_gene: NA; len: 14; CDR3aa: CASILNRVPGELFF; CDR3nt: TGTGCCAGCATCCTGAACAGGGTCCCCGGGGAGCTGTTTTTT
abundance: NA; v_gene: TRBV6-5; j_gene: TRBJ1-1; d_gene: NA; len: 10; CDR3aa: CATGVRGAFF; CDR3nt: TGTGCCACCGGGGTTCGGGGAGCTTTCTTT
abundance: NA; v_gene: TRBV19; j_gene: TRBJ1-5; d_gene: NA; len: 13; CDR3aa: CASTGYSNQPQHF; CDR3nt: TGTGCCTCCACAGGGTATAGCAATCAGCCCCAGCATTTT
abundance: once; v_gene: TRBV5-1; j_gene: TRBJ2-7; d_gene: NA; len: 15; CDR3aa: CASSLSPSGSYEQYF; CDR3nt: TGCGCCAGCAGCTTGTCTCCAAGCGGCTCCTACGAGCAGTACTTC
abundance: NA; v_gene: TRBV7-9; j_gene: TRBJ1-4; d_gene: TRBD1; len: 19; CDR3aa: CASSLRPSGQGPSGEKLFF; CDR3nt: TGTGCCAGCAGCTTACGTCCCTCGGGACAGGGCCCATCAGGTGAAAAACTGTTTTTT
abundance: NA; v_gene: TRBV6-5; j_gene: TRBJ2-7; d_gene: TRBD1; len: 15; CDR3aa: CASRSTKTGQYEQYF; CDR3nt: TGTGCCAGCAGGTCAACTAAGACAGGGCAGTACGAGCAGTACTTC